This TCR beta chain was sequenced during a study of T-cell reconstitution after alpha-beta-depleted transplantation in children. Whole-study findings and limits: When one year had passed after transplant, most T-cell counts and diversity came from newly produced T cells. The origin of alpha-beta T cells about two months after transplant was reportedly several hundred expanded graft clones. There were some patients whose high TCRbeta diversity at day 60 came from surviving recipient T cells and thymic progenitors.

This clonotype occurred a few times. Its antigen remains unknown. Unique molecular identifiers tagged the TCRbeta library. Using its own MiXCR run on the PCR reads, TCRdb lists one record per CDR3 protein. The data hold fewer than 1 million distinct CDR3 sequences, with less than 20% observed a single time. V shed 5 bases and J shed 4 bases, with 8 bases lying between them. CDR1 is MNHEY, CDR2 SMNVEV, per germline (reference sequence). This CDR3 region has 12 residues. The chain carries TRBV27 and TRBJ1-1; tentatively, D is TRBD1 (6 bases). The input for sequencing was PBMCs, mostly from graft donor cells, taken 360 days after TCRalphabeta/CD19-depleted stem cell transplant. The sequence was collected from a male patient between 5 and 17 years old who had a stem cell transplant for acute lymphoblastic leukemia, so the T cells may come from the graft donor. CDR3 in DNA: TGTGCCAGCAGTCCAGGGGCCACTGAAGCTTTCTTT. This translates into CASSPGATEAFF.